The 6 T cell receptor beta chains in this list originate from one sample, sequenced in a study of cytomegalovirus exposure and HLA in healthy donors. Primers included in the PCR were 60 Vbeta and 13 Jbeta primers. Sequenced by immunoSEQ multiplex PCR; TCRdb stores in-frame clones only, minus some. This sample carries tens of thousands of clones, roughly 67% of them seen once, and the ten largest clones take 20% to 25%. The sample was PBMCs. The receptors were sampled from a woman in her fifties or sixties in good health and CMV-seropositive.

In DNA form, the CDR3 reads TGTGCCAGCAGCTCCCCCCGGGACAGGGATGGCTACACCTTC. Translation gives CASSSPRDRDGYTF. The V gene is TRBV7-9, the J gene TRBJ1-2; 9 bases match TRBD1. Germline CDR1 SEHNR, CDR2 FQNEAQ (reference sequence). The J segment lost 6 bases and the V segment lost 4 bases, leaving 6 bases of the junction unmatched. The CDR3 is 14 residues long.

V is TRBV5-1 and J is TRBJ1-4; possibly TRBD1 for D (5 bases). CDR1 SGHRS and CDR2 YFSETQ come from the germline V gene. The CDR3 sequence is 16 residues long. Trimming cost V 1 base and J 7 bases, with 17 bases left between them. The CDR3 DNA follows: TGCGCCAGCAGCTTGCAGGGTACGGGCGCCCCTGAAAAACTGTTTTTT. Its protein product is CASSLQGTGAPEKLFF. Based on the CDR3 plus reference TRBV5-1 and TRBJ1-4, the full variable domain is KAGVTQTPRYLIKTRGQQVTLSCSPISGHRSVSWYQQTPGQGLQFLFEYFSETQRNKGNFPGRFSGRQFSNSRSEMNVSTLELGDSALYLCASSLQGTGAPEKLFFGSGTQLSVL.

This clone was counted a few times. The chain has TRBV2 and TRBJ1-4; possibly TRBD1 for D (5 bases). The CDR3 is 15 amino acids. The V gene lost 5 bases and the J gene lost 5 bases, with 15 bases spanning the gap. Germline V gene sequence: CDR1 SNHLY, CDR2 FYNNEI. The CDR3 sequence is CASSKYRQINEKLFF. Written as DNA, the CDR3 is TGTGCCAGCAGTAAGTACAGGCAAATCAATGAAAAACTGTTTTTT.

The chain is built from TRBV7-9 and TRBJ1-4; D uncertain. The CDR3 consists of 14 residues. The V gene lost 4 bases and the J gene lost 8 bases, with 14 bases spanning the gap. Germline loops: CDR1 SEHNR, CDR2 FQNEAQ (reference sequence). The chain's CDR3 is CASSSLYREEKLFF. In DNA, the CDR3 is TGTGCCAGCAGCTCCCTCTATCGGGAGGAAAAACTGTTTTTT.

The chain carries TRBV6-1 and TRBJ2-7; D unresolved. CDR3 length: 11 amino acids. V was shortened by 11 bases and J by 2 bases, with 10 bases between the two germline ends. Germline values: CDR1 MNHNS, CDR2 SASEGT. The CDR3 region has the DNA TGTGCCGGTTACACCCCCTACGAGCAGTACTTC. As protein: CAGYTPYEQYF.

CDR3 protein: CAWSNPTGGAGNQPQHF. CDR3 nucleotides: TGTGCCTGGAGTAATCCGACAGGGGGCGCGGGCAATCAGCCCCAGCATTTT. The chain recombines TRBV30 with TRBJ1-5, with 10 bases identical to TRBD1. CDR1 GTSNPN and CDR2 SVGIG come from the germline V gene (reference sequence). This CDR3 contains 17 residues. Trimming at V came to 2 bases and at J to 2 bases, leaving 9 bases not matched to a gene. Full variable domain (outside the CDR3, taken from reference TRBV30 and TRBJ1-5): SQTIHQWPATLVQPVGSPLSLECTVEGTSNPNLYWYRQAAGRGLQLLFYSVGIGQISSEVPQNLSASRPQDRQFILSSKKLLLSDSGFYLCAWSNPTGGAGNQPQHFGDGTRLSIL.